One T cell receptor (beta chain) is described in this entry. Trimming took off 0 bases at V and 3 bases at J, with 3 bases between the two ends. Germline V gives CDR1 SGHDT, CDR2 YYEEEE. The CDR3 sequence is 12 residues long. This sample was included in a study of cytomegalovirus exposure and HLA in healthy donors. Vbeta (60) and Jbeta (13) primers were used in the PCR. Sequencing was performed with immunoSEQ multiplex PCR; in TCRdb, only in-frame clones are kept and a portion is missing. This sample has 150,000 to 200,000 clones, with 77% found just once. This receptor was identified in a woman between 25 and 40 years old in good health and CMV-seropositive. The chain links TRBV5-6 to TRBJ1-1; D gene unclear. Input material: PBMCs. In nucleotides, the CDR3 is TGTGCCAGCAGCTTGGCGTACACTGAAGCTTTCTTT. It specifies CASSLAYTEAFF.